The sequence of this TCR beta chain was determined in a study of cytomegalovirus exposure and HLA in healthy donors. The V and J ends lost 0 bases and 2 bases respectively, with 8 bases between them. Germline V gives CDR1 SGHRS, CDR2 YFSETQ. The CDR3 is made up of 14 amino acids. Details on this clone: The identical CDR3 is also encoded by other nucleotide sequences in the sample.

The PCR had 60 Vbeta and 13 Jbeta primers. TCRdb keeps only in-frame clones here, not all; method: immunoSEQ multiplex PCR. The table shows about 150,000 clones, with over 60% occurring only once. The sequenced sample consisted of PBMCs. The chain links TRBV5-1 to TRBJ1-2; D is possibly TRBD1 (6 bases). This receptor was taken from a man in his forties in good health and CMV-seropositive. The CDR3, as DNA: TGCGCCAGCAGCTTGGGACAGGCCAACTATGGCTACACCTTC. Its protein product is CASSLGQANYGYTF.